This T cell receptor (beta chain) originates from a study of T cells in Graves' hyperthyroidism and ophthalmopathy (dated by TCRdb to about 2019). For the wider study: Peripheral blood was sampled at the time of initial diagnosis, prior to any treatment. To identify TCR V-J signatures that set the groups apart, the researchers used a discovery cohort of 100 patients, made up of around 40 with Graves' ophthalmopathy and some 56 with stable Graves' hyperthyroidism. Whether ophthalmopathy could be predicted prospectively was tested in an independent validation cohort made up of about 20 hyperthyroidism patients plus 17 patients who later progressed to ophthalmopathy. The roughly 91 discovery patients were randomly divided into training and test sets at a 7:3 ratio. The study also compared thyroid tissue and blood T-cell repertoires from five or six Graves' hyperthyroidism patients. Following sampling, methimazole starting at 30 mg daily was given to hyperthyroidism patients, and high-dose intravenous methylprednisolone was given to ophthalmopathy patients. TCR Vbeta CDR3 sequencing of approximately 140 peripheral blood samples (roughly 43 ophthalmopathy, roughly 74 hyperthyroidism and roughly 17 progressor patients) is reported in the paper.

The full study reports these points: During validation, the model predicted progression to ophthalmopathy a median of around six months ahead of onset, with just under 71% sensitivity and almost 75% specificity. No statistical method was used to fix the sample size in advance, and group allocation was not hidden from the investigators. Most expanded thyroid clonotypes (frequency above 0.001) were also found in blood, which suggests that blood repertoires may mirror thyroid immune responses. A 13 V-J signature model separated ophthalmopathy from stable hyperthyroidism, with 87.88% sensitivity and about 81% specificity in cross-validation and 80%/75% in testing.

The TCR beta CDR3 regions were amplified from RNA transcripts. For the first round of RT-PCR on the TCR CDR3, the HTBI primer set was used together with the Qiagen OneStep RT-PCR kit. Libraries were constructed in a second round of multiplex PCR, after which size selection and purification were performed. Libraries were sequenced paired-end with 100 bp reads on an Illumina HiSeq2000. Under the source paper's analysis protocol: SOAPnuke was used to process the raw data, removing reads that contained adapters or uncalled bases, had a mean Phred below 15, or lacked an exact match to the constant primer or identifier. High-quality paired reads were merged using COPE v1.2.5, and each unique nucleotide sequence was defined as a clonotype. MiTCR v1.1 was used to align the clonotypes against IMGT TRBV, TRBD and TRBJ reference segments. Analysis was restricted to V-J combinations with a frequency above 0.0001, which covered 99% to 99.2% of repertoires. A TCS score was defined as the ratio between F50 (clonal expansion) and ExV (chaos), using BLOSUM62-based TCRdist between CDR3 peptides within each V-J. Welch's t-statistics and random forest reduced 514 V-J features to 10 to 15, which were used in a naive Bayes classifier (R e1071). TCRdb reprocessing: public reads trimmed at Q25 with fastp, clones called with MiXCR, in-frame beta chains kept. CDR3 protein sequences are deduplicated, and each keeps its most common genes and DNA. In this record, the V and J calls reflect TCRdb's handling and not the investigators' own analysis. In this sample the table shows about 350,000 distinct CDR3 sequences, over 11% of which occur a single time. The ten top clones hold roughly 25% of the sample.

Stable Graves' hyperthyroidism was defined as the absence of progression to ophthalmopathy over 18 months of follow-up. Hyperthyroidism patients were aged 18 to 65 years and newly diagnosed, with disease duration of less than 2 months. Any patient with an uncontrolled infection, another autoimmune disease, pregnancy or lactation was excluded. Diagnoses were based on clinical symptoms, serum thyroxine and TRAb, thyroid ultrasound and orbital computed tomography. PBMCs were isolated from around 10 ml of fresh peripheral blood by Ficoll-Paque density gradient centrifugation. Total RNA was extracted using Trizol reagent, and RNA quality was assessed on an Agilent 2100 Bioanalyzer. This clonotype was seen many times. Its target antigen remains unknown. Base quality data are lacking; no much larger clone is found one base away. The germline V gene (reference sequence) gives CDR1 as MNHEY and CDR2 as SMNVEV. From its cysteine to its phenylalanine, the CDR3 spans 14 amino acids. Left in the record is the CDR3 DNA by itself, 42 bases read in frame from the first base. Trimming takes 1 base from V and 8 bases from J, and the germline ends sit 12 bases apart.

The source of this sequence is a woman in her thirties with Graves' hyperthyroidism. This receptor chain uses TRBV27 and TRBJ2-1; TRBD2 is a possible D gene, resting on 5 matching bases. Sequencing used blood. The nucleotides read TGTGCCAGCAGTTTATACGTCGGGGTCGATGAGCAGTTCTTC. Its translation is CASSLYVGVDEQFF.